This is a list of T cell receptor beta chains from one sample in a study of blood T cell repertoires in COVID-19. Clones were sequenced by immunoSEQ multiplex PCR, and TCRdb holds only the in-frame ones, with some missing. The table has hundreds of thousands of clones, 89% seen once. Sequencing was carried out using peripheral blood. Receptors originate from a woman aged 25 to 39 with COVID-19, enrolled during active disease. CDR3s include the opening cysteine and the closing phenylalanine or tryptophan. The D gene is left open where the match is weak. Rows may omit the clone size; those that give it use once, few, many or a size class.

>TRBV6-2/TRBV6-3|.|TRBD2|TRBJ2-5
TGTGCCAGCAGTTACGGCGGCGGGGGACAAGAGACCCAGTACTTC
CASSYGGGGQETQYF
>TRBV7-9|.|.|TRBJ2-2
TGTGCCAGCAGCATAGGGACTGAAACCGGGGAGCTGTTTTTT
CASSIGTETGELFF
>TRBV28|.|.|TRBJ1-1
TGTGCCAGCAGTCCTGGCTTTGTGGACAGAAAGACTGAAGCTTTCTTT
CASSPGFVDRKTEAFF
>TRBV6-5|.|.|TRBJ1-5
TGTGCCAGCAGTTACTCGAAGAGCGCCAATCAGCCCCAGCATTTT
CASSYSKSANQPQHF
>TRBV4-2|once|TRBD1|TRBJ1-2
TGTGCCAGCAGCCAAGTCCCCCCCGGGACAGGGACAGGCTACACCTTC
CASSQVPPGTGTGYTF
>TRBV29-1|.|TRBD1|TRBJ1-2
TGCAGCGTTGTCCGGGGGCAGGGGGTTGGCTACACCTTC
CSVVRGQGVGYTF
>TRBV10-3|.|TRBD2|TRBJ2-1
TGTGCCATCAGTGACCTGGGACTAGCGGAAGCAGATGAGCAGTTCTTC
CAISDLGLAEADEQFF
>TRBV6-4|.|.|TRBJ1-2
TGTGCCAGCAGTGACTCGGCCTCATTTTCTGGCTACACCTTC
CASSDSASFSGYTF
>TRBV19|.|TRBD1|TRBJ2-3
TGTGCCAGTAGTCCGAGGACAGGGGGGACAGATACGCAGTATTTT
CASSPRTGGTDTQYF
>TRBV5-6|few|.|TRBJ2-3
TGTGCCAGCAGCTTGGTAACTAGCACAGATACGCAGTATTTT
CASSLVTSTDTQYF
>TRBV10-1|once|TRBD1|TRBJ1-1
TGCGCCAGCAGTGAGGCCCAGGGGGCTCTGTACACTGAAGCTTTCTTT
CASSEAQGALYTEAFF
>TRBV11-2|.|TRBD1|TRBJ1-4
TGTGCCAGCAGCCGGGACAGGGGAGGGGAAAAACTGTTTTTT
CASSRDRGGEKLFF
>TRBV28|.|.|TRBJ2-5
TGTGCCAGCAGTCTCCCAGACAGGAGAGAGACCCAGTACTTC
CASSLPDRRETQYF
>TRBV7-2|few|.|TRBJ2-1
TGTGCCAGCAGCTTAGTTATGCAGGGCTCCTACAATGAGCAGTTCTTC
CASSLVMQGSYNEQFF
>TRBV7-8|.|.|TRBJ1-5
TGTGCCAGCAGCTTAGTCAACGGGGGTCAGCCCCAGCATTTT
CASSLVNGGQPQHF
>TRBV21-1|.|.|TRBJ2-3
TGTGCCAGCATTTCCCGGGACAGGGGCACAGATACGCAGTATTTT
CASISRDRGTDTQYF
>TRBV7-6|.|.|TRBJ2-7
TGTGCCAGCAGTCCCGAGCCGGGACAAACTTACGAGCAGTACTTC
CASSPEPGQTYEQYF
>TRBV6-2/TRBV6-3|once|TRBD1|TRBJ1-5
TGTGCCAGCAGCACCAACAGGGGTCAGCCCCAGCATTTT
CASSTNRGQPQHF
>TRBV2|.|TRBD1|TRBJ2-1
TGTGCCAGCAGGGTTGGACAGGGGGCCCCGCAGTTCTTC
CASRVGQGAPQFF